This T cell receptor (beta chain) stems from a study of post-analysis software for immune sequencing data (dated by TCRdb to 2014 to 2015). The study in broad terms: Relapsing-remitting, secondary progressive and progressive-relapsing multiple sclerosis were recorded as disease courses, and subtype annotation was lacking for some patients. The patient repertoires were set against about 10 previously published healthy control repertoires from donors whose ages ranged from roughly 6 to 27 years. A subset of samples was prepared in parallel using single-end sample barcoding, then pooled and co-amplified after Illumina adapter ligation.

Paper-wide results and their limitations: Compared with controls, multiple sclerosis patients had significantly lower normalized Chao1 diversity, a finding suggesting substantial peripheral T-cell clonal expansion. The multiple sclerosis patient group was slightly younger than the control group. Four to six TRBV segments, including TRBV5-6, TRBV5-1 and TRBV20-1, were significantly more frequent in patients than controls. Strong co-clustering of samples prepared in the same batch was shown by direct clustering with F measure, prompting a batch-effect correction.

TCR beta repertoires were profiled from peripheral blood of about a dozen young patients with multiple sclerosis to demonstrate the VDJtools post-analysis software. Multiple sclerosis patients were children and adolescents aged roughly 6 to 17 years. This clonotype was detected a few times. Its antigen is not yet known. No per-base quality is available; no much larger clone lies one base away. Its CDR3 holds 14 amino acids, cysteine through phenylalanine. The kept DNA is CDR3 alone, 42 bases in frame from the first base. Looking up the germline V gene yields CDR1 SGHTA and CDR2 FQGNSA. A distance of 17 bases separates the germline ends of V and J, which lose 5 bases and 6 bases respectively. Libraries were built with PCR. The sequencer listed for this sample is Illumina HiSeq 2500. Unique molecular identifiers were incorporated into TCR beta cDNA libraries to reduce PCR and sequencing biases. Every 1 to 10 million input T cells yielded approximately 500,000 cDNA molecules, meaning each molecule approximated one T cell. Patient libraries were prepared and sequenced with the same protocol used for the earlier healthy control dataset. Within a given batch, samples were prepared together, multiplexed and sequenced on the same HiSeq lane. The authors' analysis ran thus. MIGEC was used to process the raw barcoded reads, and molecular identifier groups with only a single read were discarded before consensus assembly and CDR3 extraction. Clonotype tables were post-analysed with VDJtools, normalizing diversity by down-sampling all datasets to the smallest sample size. Repertoire overlap clustering matched CDR3 amino acid but not nucleotide sequences to correct batch-related cross-sample contamination. Using fastp trimming at Q25 and MiXCR clonotype assembly, TCRdb reanalyzed the public sequencing data and kept in-frame beta chains. Merged by CDR3 protein, the rows form single entries marked with the most common genes and DNA. TCRdb's processing, not the authors', yielded these V and J calls. The sample yields approximately 730,000 distinct CDR3 sequences; less than 35% were counted once. The biggest ten clones account for 0.56% of the sample.

Sequencing was performed on blood. The clonotype comes from a girl between 10 and 17 years old with multiple sclerosis. The chain couples TRBV7-2 to TRBJ2-7; the D element might be TRBD1 or TRBD2, as each aligns at 5 bases. The CDR3 amino acid sequence is: CASSSSRDLREQYF. Read as DNA, the sequence is TGTGCCAGCAGCAGCAGCCGGGACCTCCGCGAGCAGTACTTC.